Following are 13 T cell receptor beta chains from one sample sequenced in a study of cytomegalovirus exposure and HLA in healthy donors. PCR was performed using 60 Vbeta and 13 Jbeta primers. The assay was immunoSEQ multiplex PCR, and TCRdb's table has in-frame clones only and misses some. The sample holds 100,000 or so clones; around 72% are singletons and the top ten take about 1.9%. Specimen: PBMCs. These receptor sequences come from a man in his thirties or forties in good health and CMV-seronegative.

This chain uses TRBV30 with TRBJ1-5, with D perhaps TRBD1 (5 bases). This CDR3 is 13 amino acids long. V was pared by 1 base and J by 5 bases, with 9 bases between. Germline V gene sequence: CDR1 GTSNPN, CDR2 SVGIG (reference sequence). CDR3 in amino acids: CAWSETVDQPQHF. DNA for the CDR3: TGTGCCTGGAGTGAGACAGTAGATCAGCCCCAGCATTTT.

The genes are TRBV6-5 and TRBJ1-1; tentative D call: TRBD1 (5 bases). The germline gives CDR1 MNHEY, CDR2 SVGAGI. Deletions cut 7 bases from V and 1 base from J, with 10 bases between. The CDR3 contains 13 residues. CDR3 in DNA: TGTGCCAGCAACGTAGGGGAGAACACTGAAGCTTTCTTT. Protein product: CASNVGENTEAFF.

V and J are TRBV2 and TRBJ2-5, with TRBD2 matching 7 bases. The V gene end was trimmed by 4 bases and the J gene end by 5 bases; junction bases not matched to a gene: 7. The CDR3 runs 14 residues. The germline gives CDR1 SNHLY, CDR2 FYNNEI. The CDR3 bases are TGTGCCAGCAGTGGAGGCGGGAGTTGGGAGACCCAGTACTTC. Protein sequence: CASSGGGSWETQYF.

V is TRBV19 and J is TRBJ2-7; possible D gene TRBD2, 5 bases. V was clipped by 4 bases and J by 3 bases, with 10 bases between them. CDR1 is LNHDA, CDR2 SQIVND, per germline (reference sequence). The CDR3 is made up of 13 amino acids. DNA of the CDR3: TGTGCCAGTAGTACCGAACTAGGCTACGAGCAGTACTTC. It specifies CASSTELGYEQYF.

The chain carries TRBV6-6 and TRBJ2-1; tentatively, D is TRBD2 (5 bases). The CDR3 runs 15 residues. The germline V and J ends were trimmed by 0 bases and 6 bases, with 12 bases remaining between them. In germline, CDR1 is MNHNY, CDR2 SVGAGI (reference sequence). CDR3: CASSYSGIRGNEQFF. The CDR3 DNA sequence: TGTGCCAGCAGTTACTCGGGAATCCGGGGCAATGAGCAGTTCTTC.

The rearrangement uses TRBV19 and TRBJ1-1; no clear D. The CDR3 spans 15 residues. Germline V gene data show CDR1 as LNHDA and CDR2 as SQIVND (reference sequence). Trimming pared 1 base from V and 2 bases from J, leaving 11 bases between. The CDR3 DNA reads TGTGCCAGTAGTATAGCGAGGACGGGAAACACTGAAGCTTTCTTT. The encoded protein is CASSIARTGNTEAFF.

This clone was seen many times. This chain connects TRBV5-6 to TRBJ2-6; D is unclear. With 7 bases removed from V and 0 bases from J, the gap between germline ends came to 8 bases. The CDR3 totals 14 residues. Germline V CDR1 and CDR2: SGHDT, YYEEEE. The CDR3 is CASQKISGANVLTF. The CDR3 nucleotides read TGTGCCAGCCAAAAAATCTCTGGGGCCAACGTCCTGACTTTC.

The CDR3 nucleotides read TGCAGCGTTTCCCGGGGACAGGGGAACACTGAAGCTTTCTTT. Translating gives CSVSRGQGNTEAFF. The chain carries TRBV29-1 and TRBJ1-1, with 9 bases identical to TRBD1. V was clipped by 5 bases and J by 1 base; unmatched bases: 5. Germline V gene lookup returns CDR1 SQVTM and CDR2 ANQGSEA. The CDR3 covers 14 residues.

This clone has more than one count but fewer than ten. The J gene is TRBJ2-1, the V gene TRBV5-1; maybe TRBD2 (6 bases). Trimming took 4 bases from V and 1 from J, leaving 15 bases between them. The CDR3 totals 16 residues. Germline V gene data show CDR1 as SGHRS and CDR2 as YFSETQ. The CDR3: CASSAVLGGSYNEQFF. The DNA of the CDR3 is TGCGCCAGCAGCGCCGTTTTGGGGGGTTCCTACAATGAGCAGTTCTTC.

The chain is built from TRBV28 and TRBJ2-7; D possibly corresponds to TRBD2 (6 bases). V was clipped by 10 bases and J by 3 bases, with 25 bases between them. The germline CDR1 and CDR2 sequences are MDHEN and SYDVKM. The CDR3 sequence is 16 residues long. CDR3 nucleotide sequence: TGTGCCACTCTCACCCCAATGACGGGACTCCGCTACGAGCAGTACTTC. Amino acid sequence: CATLTPMTGLRYEQYF.

This chain connects TRBV5-1 to TRBJ2-5; D remains ambiguous. V shed 4 bases and J shed 2 bases, with 9 bases lying between them. Germline V gene data show CDR1 as SGHRS and CDR2 as YFSETQ. The CDR3 runs to 13 residues. In DNA form, the CDR3 reads TGCGCCAGCAGCCCGACATTGCAAGAGACCCAGTACTTC. Protein: CASSPTLQETQYF.

In DNA form, the CDR3 reads TGTGCCTGGACCCCCAGGGCTAGCGGGGGTCTCTCCTACAATGAGCAGTTCTTC. It is translated as CAWTPRASGGLSYNEQFF. The chain joins TRBV30 to TRBJ2-1; TRBD2 agrees at 10 bases. V lost 4 bases, J lost 0 bases, and 12 bases stayed unmatched. This CDR3 is 18 amino acids long. CDR1 and CDR2 (germline): GTSNPN, SVGIG (reference sequence).

The chain is built from TRBV5-1 and TRBJ2-5; 9 nucleotides line up with TRBD1. V trimming: 2 bases; J trimming: 5 bases; junction bases outside the gene matches: 4. The germline V gene encodes CDR1 SGHRS and CDR2 YFSETQ. This CDR3 region has 14 residues. The CDR3 reads CASSFRDRDETQYF. CDR3 DNA sequence: TGCGCCAGCAGCTTTAGGGACAGGGACGAGACCCAGTACTTC.